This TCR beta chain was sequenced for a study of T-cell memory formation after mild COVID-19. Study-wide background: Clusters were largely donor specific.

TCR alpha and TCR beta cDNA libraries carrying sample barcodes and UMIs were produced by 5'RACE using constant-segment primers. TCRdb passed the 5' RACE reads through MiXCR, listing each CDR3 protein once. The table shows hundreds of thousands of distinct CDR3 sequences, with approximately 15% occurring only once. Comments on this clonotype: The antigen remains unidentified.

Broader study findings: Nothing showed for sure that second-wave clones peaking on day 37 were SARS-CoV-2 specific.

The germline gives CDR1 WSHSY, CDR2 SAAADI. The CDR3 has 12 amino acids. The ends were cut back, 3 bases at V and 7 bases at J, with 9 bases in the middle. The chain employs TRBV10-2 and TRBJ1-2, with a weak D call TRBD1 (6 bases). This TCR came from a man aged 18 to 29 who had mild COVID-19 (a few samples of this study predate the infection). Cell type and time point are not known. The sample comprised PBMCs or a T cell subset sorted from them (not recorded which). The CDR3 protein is CASSDRTAGYTF. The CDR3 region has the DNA TGCGCCAGCAGTGATAGGACAGCTGGCTACACCTTC.